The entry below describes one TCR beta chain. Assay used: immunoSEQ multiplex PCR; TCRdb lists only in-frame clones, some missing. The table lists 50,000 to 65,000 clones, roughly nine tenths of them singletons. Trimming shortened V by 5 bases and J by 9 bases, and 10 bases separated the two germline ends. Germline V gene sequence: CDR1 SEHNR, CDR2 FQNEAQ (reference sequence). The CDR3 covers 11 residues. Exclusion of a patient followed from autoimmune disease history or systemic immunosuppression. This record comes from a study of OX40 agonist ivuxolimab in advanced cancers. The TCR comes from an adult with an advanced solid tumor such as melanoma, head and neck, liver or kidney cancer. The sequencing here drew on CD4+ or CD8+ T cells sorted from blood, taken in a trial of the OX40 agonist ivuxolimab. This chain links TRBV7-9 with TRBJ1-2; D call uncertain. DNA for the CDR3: TGTGCCAGCAGCACCGAAGTTAGCTACACCTTC. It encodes CASSTEVSYTF. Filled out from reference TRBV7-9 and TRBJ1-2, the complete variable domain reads DTGVSQNPRHKITKRGQNVTFRCDPISEHNRLYWYRQTLGQGPEFLTYFQNEAQLEKSRLLSDRFSAERPKGSFSTLEIQRTEQGDSAMYLCASSTEVSYTFGSGTRLTVV.